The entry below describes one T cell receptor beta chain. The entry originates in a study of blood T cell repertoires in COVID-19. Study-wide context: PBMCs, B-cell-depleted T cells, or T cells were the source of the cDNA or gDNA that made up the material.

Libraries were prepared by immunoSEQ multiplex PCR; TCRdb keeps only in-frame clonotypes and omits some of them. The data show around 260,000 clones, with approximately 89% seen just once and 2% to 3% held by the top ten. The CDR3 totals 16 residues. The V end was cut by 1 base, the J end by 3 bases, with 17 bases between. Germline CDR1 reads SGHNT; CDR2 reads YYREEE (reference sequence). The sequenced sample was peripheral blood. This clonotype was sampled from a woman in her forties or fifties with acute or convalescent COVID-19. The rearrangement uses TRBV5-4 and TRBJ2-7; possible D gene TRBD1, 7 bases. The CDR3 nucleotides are TGTGCCAGCAGCTTGCAGGGGGGTCATTATAACTACGAGCAGTACTTC. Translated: CASSLQGGHYNYEQYF.